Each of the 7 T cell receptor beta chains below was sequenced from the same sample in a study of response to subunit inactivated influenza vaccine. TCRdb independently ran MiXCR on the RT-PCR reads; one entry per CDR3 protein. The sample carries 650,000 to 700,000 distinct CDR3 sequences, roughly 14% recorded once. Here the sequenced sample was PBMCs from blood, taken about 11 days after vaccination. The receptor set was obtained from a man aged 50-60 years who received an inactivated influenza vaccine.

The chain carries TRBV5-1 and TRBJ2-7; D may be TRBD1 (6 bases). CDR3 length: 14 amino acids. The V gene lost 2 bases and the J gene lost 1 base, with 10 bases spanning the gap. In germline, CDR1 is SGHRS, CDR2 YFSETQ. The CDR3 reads CASSFGTFSYEQYF. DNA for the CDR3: TGCGCCAGCAGCTTTGGGACATTTTCCTACGAGCAGTACTTC. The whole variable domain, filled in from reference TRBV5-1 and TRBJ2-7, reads KAGVTQTPRYLIKTRGQQVTLSCSPISGHRSVSWYQQTPGQGLQFLFEYFSETQRNKGNFPGRFSGRQFSNSRSEMNVSTLELGDSALYLCASSFGTFSYEQYFGPGTRLTVT.

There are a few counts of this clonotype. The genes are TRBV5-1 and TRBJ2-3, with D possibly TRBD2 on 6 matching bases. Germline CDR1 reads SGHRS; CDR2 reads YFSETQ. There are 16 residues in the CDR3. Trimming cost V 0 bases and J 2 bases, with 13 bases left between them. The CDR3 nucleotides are TGCGCCAGCAGCTTGGAGGAGCGGGTCTACACAGATACGCAGTATTTT. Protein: CASSLEERVYTDTQYF. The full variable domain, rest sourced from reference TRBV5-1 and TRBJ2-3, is KAGVTQTPRYLIKTRGQQVTLSCSPISGHRSVSWYQQTPGQGLQFLFEYFSETQRNKGNFPGRFSGRQFSNSRSEMNVSTLELGDSALYLCASSLEERVYTDTQYFGPGTRLTVL.

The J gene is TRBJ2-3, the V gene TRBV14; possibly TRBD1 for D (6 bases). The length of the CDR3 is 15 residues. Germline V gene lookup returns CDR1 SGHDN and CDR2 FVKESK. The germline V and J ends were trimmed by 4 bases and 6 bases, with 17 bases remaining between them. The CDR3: CASSPGTSTGDTQYF. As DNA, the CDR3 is TGTGCCAGCAGCCCGGGGACATCAACAGGGGATACGCAGTATTTT.

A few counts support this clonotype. As DNA, the CDR3 is TGTGCCAGCAGTTTCGGTGGGTTCGGAACCGGGGAGCTGTTTTTT. It specifies CASSFGGFGTGELFF. This chain links TRBV12-3 or TRBV12-4 with TRBJ2-2; D is unclear. This CDR3 contains 15 residues. V was trimmed by 3 bases and J by 5 bases, leaving 13 bases between them.

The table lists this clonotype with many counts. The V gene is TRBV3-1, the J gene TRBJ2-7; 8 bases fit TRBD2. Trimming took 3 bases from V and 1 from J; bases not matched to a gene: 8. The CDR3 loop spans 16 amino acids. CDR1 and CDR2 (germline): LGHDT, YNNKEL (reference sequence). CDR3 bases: TGTGCCAGCAGCCATCTCTCTAGCGGGCAATCCTACGAGCAGTACTTC. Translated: CASSHLSSGQSYEQYF.

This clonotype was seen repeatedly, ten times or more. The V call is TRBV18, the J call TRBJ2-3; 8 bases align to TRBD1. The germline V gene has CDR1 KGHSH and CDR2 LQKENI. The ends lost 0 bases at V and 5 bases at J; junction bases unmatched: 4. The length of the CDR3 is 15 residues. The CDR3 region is CASSPPRGQGDTQYF. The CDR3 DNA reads TGTGCCAGCTCACCACCCAGGGGGCAGGGAGATACGCAGTATTTT.

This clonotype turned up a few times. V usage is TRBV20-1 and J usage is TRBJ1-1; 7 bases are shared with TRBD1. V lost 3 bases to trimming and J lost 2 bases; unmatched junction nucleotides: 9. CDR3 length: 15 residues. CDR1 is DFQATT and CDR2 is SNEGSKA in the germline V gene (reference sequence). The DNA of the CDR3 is TGCAGTGCTAGCGGAGGGGGCAGCCCCAACACTGAAGCTTTCTTT. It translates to CSASGGGSPNTEAFF.